Given below is one T cell receptor (beta chain) in context. The clone's antigen remains unknown. Base-call qualities are not available, and no considerably larger clone is one nucleotide away. This entry belongs to a study of shared clonotypes between healthy human individuals (dated by TCRdb to the early 2020s). Study-wide context: The cohort comprised a couple of women and a few men aged 18 to 49 years. Per donor, three plates each were used for CD4 naive and CD4 memory, two for CD8 naive, and one for CD8 memory. To estimate repertoire size and how much clonotypes are shared between individuals, the study performed deep sequencing of blood TCR repertoires from roughly five healthy adults. To increase sequencing depth and limit assay-specific biases, TCR repertoire library preparation and sequencing were carried out by different laboratories using diverse techniques. Leukapheresis yielded between about 0.9 and 9 billion PBMCs per donor. Study-level results and caveats: Pairwise subsampling led to the expectation that sequencing depth would affect the degree of clonotype sharing among donors. Because the study included only a small number of donors, the genetic and exposure-history diversity represented was limited. Only blood was sampled, and tissue TCR repertoires likely differ from those in blood. Naive subsets generally had larger estimated clonotype richness than memory subsets did. Incomplete sequencing was indicated by rarefaction of sorted-subset datasets, despite the large sequencing depth. Clonotypes shared by all four sorted-subset donors showed higher generation probabilities than non-shared clonotypes. Sharing across several donors was observed for around 5% of naive CD4, around 3.5% of naive CD8, roughly 2.3% of memory CD4, and about 0.4% of memory CD8 clonotypes.

TCR CDR3 regions were amplified from genomic DNA by multiplex PCR using the deep immunoSEQ assay. For each cell subset, the extracted genomic DNA was distributed evenly across all wells of several immunoSEQ 96-well plates, and each plate served as one replicate. For sorted subsets, each replicate PCR was loaded with about 0.2 ug genomic DNA, equivalent to 30,000 or so T cell genomes. Purified libraries were measured with a Qubit 3.0 fluorometer, size-checked on a Bioanalyzer 2100, and measured again with the KAPA Library Quantification kit. Every immunoSEQ 96-well plate was sequenced on a dedicated single-read 150-cycle Illumina NextSeq 550 flow cell. Per the source publication's procedure: The immunoSEQ output contained only junctional sequences without quality scores, so filtering could not match that applied to full-length reads. To assign V/J genes and CDR3, sequences were annotated against IMGT germline references using PyIR, a Python wrapper for IgBLAST v1.9. Reads were removed for weak V/J assignments (E-value above 1e-6), missing CDR3, stop codons, out-of-frame junctions, or ambiguous translated residues. A V3J clonotype was defined by an identical inferred V gene, J gene, and CDR3 amino acid sequence. Percentage overlap between repertoires was computed as shared unique clonotypes divided by the size of the smaller repertoire. Richness of each repertoire was evaluated using RTK rarefaction, the Chao1 estimator, and Recon v2.1 estimates of unobserved clonotypes. OLGA was used to compute generation probabilities for all TCRbeta clonotypes that the gDNA method yielded from a few donors. TCRdb retrieved this table from immuneACCESS and kept in-frame rearrangements only. Not all clones are present; in checked studies, unresolved V genes account for under half, and no reason is known for the remainder. V, J and clone size reflect that table, while D and trimming were determined from the DNA. This sample comprises some 1 million clones, 70% to 80% of them detected only once. Approximately 1.5% of the sample rests with the top ten.

Donors were healthy HIV-negative adults with no recently reported acute infections or vaccinations. Only Caucasian adults living in Nashville, Tennessee, USA were represented among the donors. CD4+ T cells were enriched by magnetic negative selection, after which naive cells were positively selected on CD45RA and the negative fraction was taken as the memory subset. Blood was obtained by leukapheresis, after which PBMCs were separated by Ficoll-Histopaque density gradient centrifugation and cryopreserved in liquid nitrogen vapor phase. Analytical flow cytometry was used to check the purity and quantity of every magnetically sorted T cell population. Genomic DNA was isolated from every sorted fraction and measured by UV absorbance on a Nanodrop 2000c. Relative to germline, V is 1 base shorter and J is 8 bases shorter, with 12 bases between their ends. The CDR3 numbers 14 residues from cysteine through phenylalanine. Only the CDR3 DNA stays, 42 bases, in frame from base 1. The CDR1 and CDR2 encoded by the germline V gene are MNHEY and SVGAGI.

The sample taken for sequencing was memory CD4+ T cells sorted from blood. What this sample's cell subset or site label stands for: CD45RA-negative fraction. This clonotype originated in a man aged 18-30 years in good health. Recombination connected TRBV6-5 to TRBJ2-1; a tentative D match to TRBD2 spans 5 bases. The CDR3 loop reads CASSYWRGRHEQFF. The sequenced DNA is TGTGCCAGCAGTTACTGGCGCGGGCGACATGAGCAGTTCTTC.